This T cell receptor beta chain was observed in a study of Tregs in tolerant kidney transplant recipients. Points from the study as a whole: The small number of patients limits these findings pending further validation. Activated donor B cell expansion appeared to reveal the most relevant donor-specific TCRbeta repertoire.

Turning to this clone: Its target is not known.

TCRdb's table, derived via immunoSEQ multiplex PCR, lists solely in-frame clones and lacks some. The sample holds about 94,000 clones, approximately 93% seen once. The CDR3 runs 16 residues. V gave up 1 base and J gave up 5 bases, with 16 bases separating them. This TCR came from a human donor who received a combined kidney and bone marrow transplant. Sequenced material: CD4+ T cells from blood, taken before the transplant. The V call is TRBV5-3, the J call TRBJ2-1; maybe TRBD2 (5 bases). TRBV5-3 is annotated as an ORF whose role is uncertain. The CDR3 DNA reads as TGTGCCAGAAGCTTGTTCGAGGGTAAAGGTCACAATGAGCAGTTCTTC. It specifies CARSLFEGKGHNEQFF.